Listed here are 9 T cell receptor beta chains from one sample, sequenced in a study of T cell responses to AZD1222 COVID-19 vaccine. Libraries were prepared by immunoSEQ multiplex PCR; TCRdb keeps only in-frame clonotypes and omits some of them. The sample has about 100,000 clones, roughly 89% seen once; the top ten hold approximately 15%. The specimen was peripheral blood, collected on day 0 of AZD1222 vaccination. Receptor source: an adult in good health.

This clone was detected only a few times. The chain joins TRBV3-1 (or the pseudogene TRBV3-2) to TRBJ2-7; TRBD1 matches at 12 bases. The CDR3 spans 17 residues. V lost 4 bases and J lost 0; bases outside the gene matches: 7. Germline CDR1 is LGHDT and CDR2 is YNNKEL (reference sequence). CDR3: CASSLVPGQGASYEQYF. For the CDR3, the DNA is TGTGCCAGCAGCCTCGTCCCGGGACAGGGGGCCTCCTACGAGCAGTACTTC.

V and J are TRBV2 and TRBJ2-6; 9 bases are shared with TRBD2. Trimming took 11 bases from V and 2 from J; bases not matched to a gene: 7. Germline CDR1 is SNHLY and CDR2 is FYNNEI. The CDR3 extends over 15 amino acids. For the CDR3, the DNA is TGTGCCCGCCAGCTAGCGGGGCCTGGGGCCAACGTCCTGACTTTC. Encoded protein: CARQLAGPGANVLTF.

This clone was seen only once. One end of the junction varies from germline; a read error may be responsible. The chain links TRBV5-4 to TRBJ2-7; 7 bases are shared with TRBD1. This CDR3 region has 12 residues. The germline CDR1 and CDR2 sequences are SGHNT and YYREEE (reference sequence). This CDR3 is CASSLDGTELDF. In nucleotides, the CDR3 is TGTGCCAGCAGCTTGGATGGGACAGAATTGGACTTC.

This chain links TRBV11-2 with TRBJ2-1; D is possibly TRBD2 (6 bases). The germline gives CDR1 SGHAT, CDR2 FQNNGV. CDR3 length: 15 residues. V was shortened by 4 bases and J by 0 bases, with 10 bases between the two germline ends. CDR3 sequence reads: CASSWSGPSYNEQFF. For the CDR3, the DNA is TGTGCCAGCAGCTGGAGCGGGCCCTCCTACAATGAGCAGTTCTTC.

The V gene is TRBV18, the J gene TRBJ1-1; D remains ambiguous. Germline CDR1 KGHSH, CDR2 LQKENI. The CDR3 is 12 residues long. V lost 4 bases to trimming and J lost 2 bases, with 5 bases between them. The CDR3 DNA is TGTGCCAGCTCACGGCCCAACACTGAAGCTTTCTTT. Its translation: CASSRPNTEAFF.

The chain carries TRBV6-5 and TRBJ2-7, with 8 bases aligning to TRBD1. The CDR3 length is 13 residues. Germline CDR1 is MNHEY and CDR2 is SVGAGI. Trimming cost V 6 bases and J 2 bases; bases outside gene matches: 3. CDR3 region: CASRATGAYEQYF. The CDR3 DNA is TGTGCCAGCAGAGCGACAGGGGCCTACGAGCAGTACTTC.

The chain links TRBV2 to TRBJ1-5; D is possibly TRBD1 (5 bases). The V gene lost 6 bases and the J gene lost 2 bases, with 14 bases spanning the gap. Germline CDR1 is SNHLY and CDR2 is FYNNEI. This CDR3 has 15 residues. DNA of the CDR3: TGTGCCAGCAGCCAAGGGGCAGGCCGCAATCAGCCCCAGCATTTT. Translated: CASSQGAGRNQPQHF.

The rearrangement joins TRBV15 to TRBJ2-7; D remains unclear. Between the trimmed V and J ends, which lost 6 bases and 4 bases, there was a span of 7 bases. This CDR3 spans 11 amino acids. Germline V lookup: CDR1 LNHNV, CDR2 YYDKDF (reference sequence). The CDR3 is CATSDGYEQYF. The CDR3 nucleotides read TGTGCCACCAGTGACGGGTACGAGCAGTACTTC.

The chain carries TRBV10-3 and TRBJ1-5; tentatively, D is TRBD1 (5 bases). CDR1 is ENHRY and CDR2 is SYGVKD in the germline V gene. V was cut by 3 bases and J by 2 bases, with 14 bases left in between. This CDR3 is built from 16 residues. CDR3 in DNA: TGTGCCATCAGTGACGGGGGGACCCCGGGCAATCAGCCCCAGCATTTT. Its translation: CAISDGGTPGNQPQHF.